Sequencing of this T cell receptor (beta chain) was carried out in a study of a mutant IDH1 vaccine in newly diagnosed glioma. Overall study context: The start of vaccination came 4-6 weeks after radiotherapy alone, or with temozolomide cycles. Treated patients comprised approximately 60% males and 37.5% females, mean age approximately 38 years.

As concerns this clone: Its antigen is as yet unknown.

Time point noted: week 5, during vaccination. Doses consisted of 300 ug of mutant IDH1 20-mer peptide each, paired with topical imiquimod. The germline gives CDR1 GTSNPN, CDR2 SVGIG (reference sequence). Trimming removed 0 bases at V and 0 bases at J, with 11 bases between. This CDR3 spans 15 amino acids. The table came from immunoSEQ multiplex PCR; TCRdb's copy has only in-frame clones and leaves some out. There are some 55,000 clones in the sample; around 90% occur only once, and roughly 5.1% lies in the top ten. The TCR was taken from a woman in her forties with glioma. This specimen was PBMCs, taken from a glioma patient whose treatment included an IDH1 peptide vaccine. This rearrangement joins TRBV30 to TRBJ1-2, with D possibly matching TRBD1 (5 bases). DNA for the CDR3: TGTGCCTGGAGTGTACGGGGCCACACTAACTATGGCTACACCTTC. This sequence encodes CAWSVRGHTNYGYTF. Variable domain in full (rest from reference TRBV30 and TRBJ1-2): SQTIHQWPATLVQPVGSPLSLECTVEGTSNPNLYWYRQAAGRGLQLLFYSVGIGQISSEVPQNLSASRPQDRQFILSSKKLLLSDSGFYLCAWSVRGHTNYGYTFGSGTRLTVV.